This TCR beta chain was captured by sequencing in a study of vaccination effects on CD4 cells after COVID-19. Study overall: BNT162b2 vaccine or mRNA-1273 vaccine was given to participants in two doses. Overall study results and limits: Clones induced by infection and by vaccine showed marked clonal contraction late after vaccination.

The table lists this clone with a few counts. Antigen: not known. Within the ViraFEST assay, antigen-specific CD4+ T cells underwent expansion with viral peptide pools prior to sequencing. Following an approximately ten-day culture, CD4+ T cells were purified. Their SARS-CoV-2 infection, verified by PCR, occurred between March and December 2020. Libraries were prepared by immunoSEQ multiplex PCR; TCRdb keeps only in-frame clonotypes and omits some of them. The data hold fewer than 35,000 clones, with 72% observed a single time. The source is a human donor who had a prior SARS-CoV-2 infection. The sequencing used CD4+ T cells from PBMCs cultured with a peptide pool, collected before COVID-19 vaccination.

CDR3 sequence (DNA): TGTGCCAGCAGCCAAGATTACGTGAACACTGAAGCTTTCTTT. It specifies CASSQDYVNTEAFF. The J gene is TRBJ1-1, the V gene TRBV3-1 (or the pseudogene TRBV3-2); no reliable D call. Per germline, CDR1 LGHDT and CDR2 YNNKEL (reference sequence). The CDR3 consists of 14 residues. The V end lost 0 bases, the J end lost 0 bases, and 5 bases lay between the germline ends.